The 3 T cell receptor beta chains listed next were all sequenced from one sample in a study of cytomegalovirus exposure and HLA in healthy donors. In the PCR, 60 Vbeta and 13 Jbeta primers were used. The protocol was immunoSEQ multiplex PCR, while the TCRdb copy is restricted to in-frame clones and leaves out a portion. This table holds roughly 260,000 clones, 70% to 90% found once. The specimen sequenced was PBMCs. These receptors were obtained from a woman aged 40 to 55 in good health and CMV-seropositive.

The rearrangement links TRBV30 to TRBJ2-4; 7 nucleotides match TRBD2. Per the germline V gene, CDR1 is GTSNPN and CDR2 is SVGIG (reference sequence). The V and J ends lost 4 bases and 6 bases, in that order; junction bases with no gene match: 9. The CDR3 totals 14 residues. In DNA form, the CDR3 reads TGTGCCTGGATTGGGGAGGGCAGGGCAAACATTCAGTACTTC. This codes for CAWIGEGRANIQYF.

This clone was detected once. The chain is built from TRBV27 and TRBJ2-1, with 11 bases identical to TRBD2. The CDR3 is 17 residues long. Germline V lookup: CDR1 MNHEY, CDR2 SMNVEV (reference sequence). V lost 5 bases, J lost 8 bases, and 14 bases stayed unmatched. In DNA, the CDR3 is TGTGCCAGCAGTCCCCTCCAACTAGCGGGAGTGGGCTATGAGCAGTTCTTC. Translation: CASSPLQLAGVGYEQFF.

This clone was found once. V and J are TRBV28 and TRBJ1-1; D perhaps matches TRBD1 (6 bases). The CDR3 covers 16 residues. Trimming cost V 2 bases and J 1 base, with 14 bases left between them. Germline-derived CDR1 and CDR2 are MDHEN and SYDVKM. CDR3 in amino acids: CASSLGRQGWNTEAFF. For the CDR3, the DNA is TGTGCCAGCAGTTTAGGACGTCAGGGGTGGAACACTGAAGCTTTCTTT.